A single sample is the source of the 23 T cell receptor beta chains below, sequenced in a study of T cell responses to AZD1222 COVID-19 vaccine. Assay used: immunoSEQ multiplex PCR; TCRdb lists only in-frame clones, some missing. The repertoire holds tens of thousands of clones, approximately 89% seen once, with approximately 19% in the top ten. The specimen was peripheral blood, collected on day 0 of MenACWY control vaccination. Every receptor here comes from an adult in good health.

This clone was found a few times. CDR3 nucleotides: TGCGCCAGCAGTGAAACTCTCTCATGGGACTATGGCTACACCTTC. Translation: CASSETLSWDYGYTF. The chain uses TRBV10-1 and TRBJ1-2, with unresolved D. Germline CDR1 WNHNN, CDR2 SYGVQD (reference sequence). The length of the CDR3 is 15 residues. V was clipped by 3 bases and J by 3 bases, with 14 bases between them.

The chain carries TRBV7-9 and TRBJ2-5; D is ambiguous. This CDR3 has 15 residues. Trimming pared 2 bases from V and 1 base from J, leaving 11 bases between. Germline CDR1 SEHNR, CDR2 FQNEAQ (reference sequence). The CDR3 DNA reads as TGTGCCAGCAGCTTATACTCCAACAGCCAAGAGACCCAGTACTTC. It yields the protein CASSLYSNSQETQYF.

The count of this clone is one. This sequence joins TRBV27 and TRBJ2-3, with 8 bases aligning to TRBD2. Germline-derived CDR1 and CDR2 are MNHEY and SMNVEV (reference sequence). V shed 8 bases, J shed 6 bases, and the junction held 7 bases outside the gene matches. This CDR3 comprises 13 residues. The CDR3 sequence: CASGLVAGDTQYF. The CDR3 bases are TGTGCCAGCGGGTTGGTAGCGGGGGATACGCAGTATTTT.

The chain carries TRBV5-8 and TRBJ2-7; D is possibly TRBD2 (6 bases). Per the germline V gene, CDR1 is SGHTS and CDR2 is YDEGEE. The CDR3 contains 16 residues. The V end was cut by 4 bases, the J end by 7 bases, with 24 bases between. CDR3 in DNA: TGTGCCAGCAGCGCCGACCCTGGGACTGCGGCAAGGGAGCAGTACTTC. This sequence encodes CASSADPGTAAREQYF. The full variable domain, its missing parts supplied by reference TRBV5-8 and TRBJ2-7, is EAGVTQSPTHLIKTRGQQATLRCSPISGHTSVYWYQQALGLGLQFLLWYDEGEERNRGNFPPRFSGRQFPNYSSELNVNALELEDSALYLCASSADPGTAAREQYFGPGTRLTVT.

The chain joins TRBV4-2 to TRBJ1-4; TRBD1 aligns across 10 bases. CDR3 size: 14 residues. Germline V gene sequence: CDR1 LGHNA, CDR2 YNFKEQ. The ends lost 7 bases at V and 4 bases at J; junction bases unmatched: 3. The CDR3 is CASTRTGGNEKLFF. CDR3 nucleotides: TGTGCCAGCACCCGGACAGGGGGTAATGAAAAACTGTTTTTT.

The sample holds one count of this clone. The rearrangement links TRBV19 to TRBJ1-1; TRBD1 is a possible D gene (6 bases). The germline V and J ends were trimmed by 2 bases and 4 bases, with 11 bases remaining between them. Germline CDR1 LNHDA, CDR2 SQIVND (reference sequence). This CDR3 has 14 amino acids. The chain's CDR3 is CASSIKTGPTEAFF. The CDR3, as DNA: TGTGCCAGTAGTATAAAGACAGGTCCCACTGAAGCTTTCTTT.

The rearrangement joins TRBV4-3 to TRBJ2-1, with D unresolved. The CDR3 runs 13 residues. Germline loops: CDR1 LGHNA, CDR2 YSLEER. Deletions cut 2 bases from V and 10 bases from J, with 12 bases between. The CDR3 sequence: CASSQIAPTEQFF. The CDR3 region has the DNA TGCGCCAGCAGCCAAATTGCACCTACGGAGCAGTTCTTC.

V and J are TRBV6-2 or TRBV6-3 and TRBJ2-3; the match to TRBD2 covers 9 bases. The V gene's germline CDR1 is MNHEY and CDR2 SVGEGT. CDR3 length equals 16 residues. Trimming removed 2 bases from V and 1 base from J; junction bases left unmatched: 4. The DNA for the CDR3 is TGTGCCAGCAGTTACATGCGACTAGCGGGCACAGATACGCAGTATTTT. Protein sequence: CASSYMRLAGTDTQYF.

The DNA for the CDR3 is TGTGCCAGCAGTTTACTGGCGCGTAATGAGCAGTTCTTC. As protein: CASSLLARNEQFF. V and J are TRBV12-3 or TRBV12-4 and TRBJ2-1; unclear D gene. V lost 2 bases and J 7 bases, leaving 9 bases between the germline ends. There are 13 residues in the CDR3.

This clone was found once. This chain joins TRBV4-2 and TRBJ2-7, with 7 bases aligning to TRBD2. CDR1 is LGHNA and CDR2 is YNFKEQ in the germline V gene. Losses at the gene ends were 1 base for V and 1 base for J; bases not matched to a gene: 10. The CDR3 sequence is 17 residues long. Written as DNA, the CDR3 is TGTGCCAGCAGCCAAGGTTTAGCGGGTGTCAGGTCCTACGAGCAGTACTTC. Its protein product is CASSQGLAGVRSYEQYF.

The chain links TRBV19 to TRBJ2-5; D is perhaps TRBD1 (6 bases). There are 15 residues in the CDR3. Trimming left V 1 base short and J 5 bases short, with 14 bases between. Germline CDR1 LNHDA, CDR2 SQIVND (reference sequence). This chain's CDR3 is CASSIGGAGVETQYF. As DNA, the CDR3 is TGTGCCAGTAGTATAGGGGGCGCAGGGGTTGAGACCCAGTACTTC.

This sequence joins TRBV11-2 and TRBJ2-1; perhaps D is TRBD1 or TRBD2 (5 bases each). Germline V gene lookup returns CDR1 SGHAT and CDR2 FQNNGV. This CDR3 has 16 amino acids. The V end lost 5 bases, the J end lost 4 bases, and 18 bases lay between the germline ends. In nucleotides, the CDR3 is TGTGCCAGCAGCCTCGGACGGGGCCCGTCATACAATGAGCAGTTCTTC. Translated: CASSLGRGPSYNEQFF.

V is TRBV18 and J is TRBJ1-6, with D possibly matching TRBD1 (5 bases). CDR3 size: 14 residues. V lost 8 bases and J 5 bases, leaving 13 bases between the germline ends. Germline assignment: CDR1 KGHSH and CDR2 LQKENI. This CDR3 is CASRGTRDNSPLHF. The CDR3 DNA reads TGTGCCAGCCGAGGGACTAGGGATAATTCACCCCTCCACTTT.

This rearrangement joins TRBV9 to TRBJ2-3; no reliable D call. Trimming removed 0 bases at V and 0 bases at J, with 8 bases between. Germline V CDR1 and CDR2: SGDLS, YYNGEE. This CDR3 contains 15 residues. This chain's CDR3 is CASSVDPISTDTQYF. The CDR3 DNA reads TGTGCCAGCAGCGTAGATCCCATAAGCACAGATACGCAGTATTTT. Together with reference TRBV9 and TRBJ2-3, the CDR3 gives the full variable domain: DSGVTQTPKHLITATGQRVTLRCSPRSGDLSVYWYQQSLDQGLQFLIQYYNGEERAKGNILERFSAQQFPDLHSELNLSSLELGDSALYFCASSVDPISTDTQYFGPGTRLTVL.

The J gene is TRBJ2-2, the V gene TRBV29-1; possibly TRBD1 for D (6 bases). Germline lookup yields CDR1 SQVTM and CDR2 ANQGSEA. This CDR3 is built from 17 residues. V was pared by 1 base and J by 0 bases, with 15 bases between. This CDR3 reads CSVEGTPGQTNTGELFF. CDR3 coding DNA: TGCAGCGTTGAAGGGACCCCCGGACAGACGAACACCGGGGAGCTGTTTTTT.

The V gene is TRBV6-6, the J gene TRBJ2-7; 9 bases agree with TRBD1. J gave up 3 bases and V 4 bases, and 4 bases lay outside the gene matches. Per the germline V gene, CDR1 is MNHNY and CDR2 is SVGAGI (reference sequence). The length of the CDR3 is 14 residues. CDR3 nucleotide sequence: TGTGCCAGCAGTTCCGGGACAGGGCTCTACGAGCAGTACTTC. It translates to CASSSGTGLYEQYF.

This clone occurred once. The V call is TRBV6-2 or TRBV6-3, the J call TRBJ2-7; the match to TRBD2 covers 7 bases. V lost 2 bases to trimming and J lost 6 bases; unmatched junction nucleotides: 13. CDR1 and CDR2 from the germline V gene are MNHEY and SVGEGT. The CDR3 loop spans 16 amino acids. The CDR3 DNA reads as TGTGCCAGCAGTTACAGCTTTTCGGCAGGGAGGGTCGAGCAGTACTTC. It specifies CASSYSFSAGRVEQYF.

This clone was observed once. The genes are TRBV5-1 and TRBJ2-3, with TRBD2 matching 10 bases. Germline V gives CDR1 SGHRS, CDR2 YFSETQ. J lost 0 bases, V lost 4 bases, and 8 bases had no gene match. The CDR3 is 17 amino acids. The CDR3 region has the DNA TGCGCCAGCAGCAGCTCGCCAGCGGGAGGGAGCACAGATACGCAGTATTTT. It encodes CASSSSPAGGSTDTQYF.

The chain links TRBV2 to TRBJ2-6, with a possible D match to TRBD2 (5 bases). Germline V gives CDR1 SNHLY, CDR2 FYNNEI. Between the trimmed V and J ends, which lost 5 bases and 0 bases, there was a span of 14 bases. CDR3 size: 17 residues. The CDR3 spells CASSPSGIPSGANVLTF. The CDR3, as DNA: TGTGCCAGCAGTCCTTCCGGGATCCCCTCTGGGGCCAACGTCCTGACTTTC.

The chain couples TRBV6-5 to TRBJ1-1, with D perhaps TRBD1 (5 bases). This CDR3 is built from 13 residues. Deletions cut 2 bases from V and 5 bases from J, with 9 bases between. Germline lookup yields CDR1 MNHEY and CDR2 SVGAGI. In DNA, the CDR3 is TGTGCCAGCAGTTACGAGGGGTTAACTGAAGCTTTCTTT. Translating it yields CASSYEGLTEAFF.

The chain recombines TRBV7-9 with TRBJ1-4; 7 nucleotides agree with TRBD1. CDR1 and CDR2 (germline): SEHNR, FQNEAQ (reference sequence). This CDR3 is built from 15 residues. After removal of 3 bases from V and 8 bases from J, the junction contained 9 bases not matched to a gene. CDR3 bases: TGTGCCAGCAGCTTTCCTAACAGGGGCGGCGAAAAACTGTTTTTT. Amino acids: CASSFPNRGGEKLFF.

The genes are TRBV19 and TRBJ2-1; 9 nucleotides agree with TRBD2. Germline CDR1 is LNHDA and CDR2 is SQIVND (reference sequence). V was clipped by 1 base and J by 5 bases; unmatched bases: 9. The CDR3 sequence is 17 residues long. The CDR3 is CASSIVSPSGMDNEQFF. CDR3 DNA sequence: TGTGCCAGTAGTATAGTGTCCCCTAGCGGGATGGACAATGAGCAGTTCTTC.

The J gene is TRBJ2-7, the V gene TRBV21-1; the D call TRBD2 from the table was never checked on the DNA. TRBV21-1 is termed a pseudogene. The CDR3 totals 16 residues. Written as DNA, the CDR3 is TGTGCCAGCAGCGACCGAAAGAGGACTAGCGGCTACGAGCAGTACTTC. Amino acids: CASSDRKRTSGYEQYF.